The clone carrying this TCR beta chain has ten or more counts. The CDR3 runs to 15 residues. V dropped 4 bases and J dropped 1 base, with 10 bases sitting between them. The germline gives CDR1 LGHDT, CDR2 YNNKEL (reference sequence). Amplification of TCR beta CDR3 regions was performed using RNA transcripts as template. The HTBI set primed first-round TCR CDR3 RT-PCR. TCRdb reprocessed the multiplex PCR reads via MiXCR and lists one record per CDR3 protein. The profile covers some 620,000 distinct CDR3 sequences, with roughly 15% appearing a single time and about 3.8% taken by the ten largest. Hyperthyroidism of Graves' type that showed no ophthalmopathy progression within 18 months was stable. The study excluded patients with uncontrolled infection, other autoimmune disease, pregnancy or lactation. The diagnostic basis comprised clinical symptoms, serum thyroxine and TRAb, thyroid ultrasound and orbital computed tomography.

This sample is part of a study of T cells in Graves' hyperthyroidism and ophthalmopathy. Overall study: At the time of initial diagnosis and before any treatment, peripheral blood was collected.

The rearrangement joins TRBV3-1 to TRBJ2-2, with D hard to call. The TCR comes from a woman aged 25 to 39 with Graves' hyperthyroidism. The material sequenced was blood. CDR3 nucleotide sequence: TGTGCCAGCAGCCCCCCCCAGCAGAACACCGGGGAGCTGTTTTTT. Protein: CASSPPQQNTGELFF.